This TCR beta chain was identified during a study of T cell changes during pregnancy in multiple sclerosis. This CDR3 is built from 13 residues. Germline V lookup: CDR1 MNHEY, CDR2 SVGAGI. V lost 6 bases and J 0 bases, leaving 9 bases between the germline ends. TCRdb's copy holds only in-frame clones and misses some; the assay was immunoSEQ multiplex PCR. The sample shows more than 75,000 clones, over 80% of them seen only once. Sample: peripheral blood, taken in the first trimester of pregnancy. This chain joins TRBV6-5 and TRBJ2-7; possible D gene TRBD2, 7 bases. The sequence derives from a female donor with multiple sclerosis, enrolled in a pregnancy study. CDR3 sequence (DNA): TGTGCCAGCAGCGGGGGGCACTCCTACGAGCAGTACTTC. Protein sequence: CASSGGHSYEQYF.